A selection of T cell receptor beta chains follows, all from one sample in a study of blood T cell repertoires in COVID-19. Profiling relied on immunoSEQ multiplex PCR, and the TCRdb table lists in-frame clones only, not all of them. The data contain some 160,000 clones, roughly three quarters of them singletons. The sequencing input was peripheral blood. These receptors all stem from a man aged 50 to 60 with active or convalescent COVID-19. CDR3s include the opening cysteine and the closing phenylalanine or tryptophan. Each record gives: D gene, V gene, J gene, clone size, CDR3 DNA, CDR3 protein. A D gene is named only where the DNA matches it firmly. Rows give clone size only sometimes, using once, few, many, or a class for an expanded clone.

>TRBD2|TRBV5-8|TRBJ2-7|NA
TGTGCCAGCAGCTCCGGGACTAGCGTTACCTACGAGCAGTACTTC
CASSSGTSVTYEQYF
>TRBD2|TRBV18|TRBJ2-2|NA
TGTGCCAGCTCACCAAGACTAGCGGCGAACACCGGGGAGCTGTTTTTT
CASSPRLAANTGELFF
>TRBD1|TRBV27|TRBJ2-7|few
TGTGCCAGCAGTCCCCTCCAGGGGGCGAGGTACGAGCAGTACTTC
CASSPLQGARYEQYF
>TRBD2|TRBV27|TRBJ2-7|NA
TGTGCCAGCAGTTTTATAGCGGGAGGGGACGAGCAGTACTTC
CASSFIAGGDEQYF
>TRBD2|TRBV19|TRBJ2-1|NA
TGTGCCAGCACCGGGACTAGCGGTAACAATGAGCAGTTCTTC
CASTGTSGNNEQFF
>NA|TRBV5-5|TRBJ2-1|NA
TGTGCCAGCAGCCGCATCGGGGGTTCTCTAGATGAGCAGTTCTTC
CASSRIGGSLDEQFF
>TRBD1|TRBV5-1|TRBJ2-7|once
TGCGCCAGCAGCTTGTCAGGACAGGGGGCATACGAGCAGTACTTC
CASSLSGQGAYEQYF
>TRBD1|TRBV9|TRBJ1-1|NA
TGTGCCAGCAGCCGGACAGGGGGCTCGGCAAGCACTGAAGCTTTCTTT
CASSRTGGSASTEAFF
>TRBD2|TRBV2|TRBJ2-1|NA
TGTGCCAGCAGCGGCGGGAGGGCCTACAATGAGCAGTTCTTC
CASSGGRAYNEQFF
>NA|TRBV3-1/TRBV3-2|TRBJ1-1|NA
TGTGCCAGCAGCCAAGTTTTAGGGGGCACTGAAGCTTTCTTT
CASSQVLGGTEAFF
>TRBD1|TRBV6-4|TRBJ1-1|NA
TGTGCCAGCAGTGACTCAATTGTTATGGGAAGAGGGACAGGGGCCTATGAAGCTTTCTTT
CASSDSIVMGRGTGAYEAFF
>NA|TRBV4-2|TRBJ1-1|NA
TGTGCCAGCAGCCAAGAGGGGGGTGAAGCTTTCTTT
CASSQEGGEAFF
>TRBD1|TRBV5-6|TRBJ1-1|NA
TGTGCCAGCAGCTTGGGACAGGGTTACGTGAACACTGAAGCTTTCTTT
CASSLGQGYVNTEAFF
>NA|TRBV5-1|TRBJ2-3|NA
TGCGCCAGCAGCTTGGACCCTAGCGCGGGAGATACGCAGTATTTT
CASSLDPSAGDTQYF
>TRBD2|TRBV19|TRBJ2-7|NA
TGTGCCAGTAAGCAGACTAGCGGGAGATCCAACGAGCAGTACTTC
CASKQTSGRSNEQYF
>NA|TRBV2|TRBJ2-7|NA
TGTGCCAGCAGTGAAGTCCCTTCCTACGAGCAGTACTTC
CASSEVPSYEQYF
>TRBD1|TRBV7-8|TRBJ2-3|NA
TGTGCCAGCAGCTTAGCTAGGACAGGTAGCACAGATACGCAGTATTTT
CASSLARTGSTDTQYF